One sample yielded the 32 T cell receptor beta chains listed below, sequenced in a study of blood T cells in healthy people across ages. Next came a second PCR, run for about 7 to 11 cycles, which used a sample-barcoded 5' primer along with a J-beta primer mix. MiXCR, applied by TCRdb to the 5' RACE reads, yields one record per CDR3 protein. The top ten hold about 2.1% of the sample, which has over 1.5 million distinct CDR3 sequences, 49% seen once. Source material: blood. The receptor source for this set is a woman aged 40 to 55 in good health.

This clonotype was observed a few times. The chain couples TRBV15 to TRBJ1-5; D unresolved. V gave up 8 bases and J gave up 1 base, with 21 bases separating them. CDR1 and CDR2 from the germline V gene are LNHNV and YYDKDF (reference sequence). The length of the CDR3 is 17 residues. The CDR3 nucleotides read TGTGCCACCCTAGAAATCATGCCAGTTAACAGCAATCAGCCCCAGCATTTT. Protein sequence: CATLEIMPVNSNQPQHF.

The chain carries TRBV7-2 and TRBJ2-3; the match to TRBD2 covers 7 bases. Germline V gene lookup returns CDR1 SGHTA and CDR2 FQGNSA. CDR3 length equals 16 residues. Losses at the gene ends were 7 bases for V and 0 bases for J; bases not matched to a gene: 10. CDR3 sequence: CASTLSVGGSTDTQYF. The CDR3 DNA reads TGTGCCAGCACCCTTTCGGTGGGGGGGAGCACAGATACGCAGTATTTT.

This clonotype was seen a handful of times. The chain links TRBV7-2 to TRBJ2-1; tentative D call: TRBD2 (6 bases). Per the germline V gene, CDR1 is SGHTA and CDR2 is FQGNSA. The CDR3 sequence is 15 residues long. V was clipped by 0 bases and J by 5 bases, with 11 bases between them. Written as DNA, the CDR3 is TGTGCCAGCAGCTTAGCGCGGGGTAGAAACAATGAGCAGTTCTTC. This encodes CASSLARGRNNEQFF.

Points on this clonotype: This may be a read error: a much more frequent sequence differs by one nucleotide. This chain connects TRBV10-3 to TRBJ2-5; possibly TRBD2 for D (6 bases). Germline V gives CDR1 ENHRY, CDR2 SYGVKD. This CDR3 comprises 13 residues. V lost 2 bases and J lost 11, with 15 bases in between. The CDR3 region has the DNA TGTGCCATCAGTGAGACGGGGGTCAATGAGCAGTACTTC. It translates to CAISETGVNEQYF.

This clonotype turned up a few times. The gene calls are TRBV20-1 and TRBJ1-5; a weak D match, TRBD1 (6 bases). The germline V gene has CDR1 DFQATT and CDR2 SNEGSKA (reference sequence). Trimming shortened V by 0 bases and J by 5 bases, and 11 bases separated the two germline ends. This CDR3 spans 14 amino acids. CDR3 residues: CSARELQGYQPQHF. CDR3 DNA sequence: TGCAGTGCTAGAGAGCTACAGGGTTATCAGCCCCAGCATTTT.

V gene TRBV20-1 combines with J gene TRBJ1-2, with D possibly TRBD1 on 5 matching bases. Trimming removed 3 bases from V and 8 bases from J, with 16 bases in between. This CDR3 contains 13 residues. Germline V lookup: CDR1 DFQATT, CDR2 SNEGSKA (reference sequence). The CDR3 region is CSASPTGSYGYTF. The DNA for the CDR3 is TGCAGTGCTAGTCCTACAGGAAGCTACGGCTACACCTTC.

This rearrangement joins TRBV2 to TRBJ2-7, with TRBD2 as a possible D gene (6 bases). Per germline, CDR1 SNHLY and CDR2 FYNNEI. The CDR3 contains 15 residues. Trimming left V 2 bases short and J 3 bases short, with 14 bases between. CDR3 sequence (DNA): TGTGCCAGCAGTGAATTCCGGGACTCGATCTACGAGCAGTACTTC. Residues: CASSEFRDSIYEQYF.

The chain employs TRBV6-5 and TRBJ2-3, with a tentative D call TRBD2 (6 bases). The CDR3 contains 18 residues. The germline gives CDR1 MNHEY, CDR2 SVGAGI. V shed 6 bases and J shed 5 bases, with 27 bases lying between them. The CDR3 region has the DNA TGTGCCAGCAGCTATACTCCGGGACTCTTCTCTGGGTTAGATACGCAGTATTTT. It encodes CASSYTPGLFSGLDTQYF.

The V gene is TRBV7-2, the J gene TRBJ1-2; no reliable D call. This CDR3 spans 15 amino acids. Trimming cost V 5 bases and J 0 bases, with 13 bases left between them. CDR1 and CDR2 (germline): SGHTA, FQGNSA. CDR3 sequence: CASSPSTAANYGYTF. In DNA form, the CDR3 reads TGTGCCAGCAGCCCCTCGACGGCAGCTAACTATGGCTACACCTTC.

The rearrangement uses TRBV12-3 or TRBV12-4 and TRBJ2-4; D not certain. TRBJ2-7 matches the DNA end more closely, so the J call is doubtful. The CDR3 consists of 13 residues. The CDR3 loop is CASLNPSDYEQYF. The CDR3 coding sequence is TGTGCCAGCCTTAACCCGTCGGACTACGAGCAGTACTTC.

This clonotype was counted only a few times. The CDR3 DNA follows: TGCAGCGTTGAAGCCCTTAGCGGGGGGTCACAAGAGACCCAGTACTTC. Translated, it gives CSVEALSGGSQETQYF. The chain has TRBV29-1 and TRBJ2-5; 10 bases align to TRBD2. There are 16 residues in the CDR3. The germline V gene encodes CDR1 SQVTM and CDR2 ANQGSEA. V was pared by 1 base and J by 2 bases, with 7 bases of the junction left unmatched.

The chain recombines TRBV5-6 with TRBJ2-7; either TRBD1 or TRBD2 may supply D (5 bases each). This CDR3 is 15 amino acids long. Looked up from germline, CDR1 is SGHDT and CDR2 is YYEEEE. V was clipped by 5 bases and J by 2 bases, with 17 bases between them. DNA of the CDR3: TGTGCCAGCAGGGGCGGGTCCGGGACCCCCTACGAGCAGTACTTC. Protein sequence: CASRGGSGTPYEQYF.

The V and J genes are TRBV6-2 or TRBV6-3 and TRBJ2-3; 7 nucleotides line up with TRBD2. The V gene end was trimmed by 6 bases and the J gene end by 2 bases; junction bases not matched to a gene: 8. The CDR3 length is 15 residues. Germline V gene sequence: CDR1 MNHEY, CDR2 SVGEGT. The CDR3 reads CASRPRGEHTDTQYF. CDR3 nucleotides: TGTGCCAGCAGACCTCGGGGGGAACACACAGATACGCAGTATTTT.

This clonotype was seen more than once but under ten times. V gene TRBV20-1 combines with J gene TRBJ2-3, with D perhaps TRBD1 (5 bases). The CDR3 covers 11 residues. V lost 7 bases, J lost 4 bases, and 9 bases lay in between. Germline V CDR1 and CDR2: DFQATT, SNEGSKA (reference sequence). The CDR3 loop is CSGFRADTQYF. The CDR3 DNA is TGCAGTGGTTTCAGGGCAGATACGCAGTATTTT.

This clonotype was counted only a few times. The rearrangement uses TRBV13 and TRBJ2-3; possible D gene TRBD2, 6 bases. Trimming stripped 5 bases from V and 4 bases from J, with 16 bases between. Germline values: CDR1 PRHDT, CDR2 FYEKMQ (reference sequence). The CDR3 is 15 amino acids. The CDR3 is CASSALGGRADTQYF. DNA of the CDR3: TGTGCCAGCAGCGCCCTCGGGGGTCGGGCAGATACGCAGTATTTT.

V gene TRBV4-3 combines with J gene TRBJ2-3, with no clear D. Germline CDR1 reads LGHNA; CDR2 reads YSLEER. Deletions cut 2 bases from V and 0 bases from J, with 15 bases between. The CDR3 extends over 17 amino acids. For the CDR3, the DNA is TGCGCCAGCAGCCAATCCGACTCTTCCAAAAGCACAGATACGCAGTATTTT. This sequence encodes CASSQSDSSKSTDTQYF.

The CDR3, as DNA: TGTGCCGGCTCGGGGGACGGTAATTCACCCCTCCACTTT. Translating it yields CAGSGDGNSPLHF. The chain employs TRBV2 and TRBJ1-6, with TRBD1 as a possible D gene (5 bases). The CDR3 length is 13 residues. The V gene's germline CDR1 is SNHLY and CDR2 FYNNEI. Between the trimmed V and J ends, which lost 11 bases and 6 bases, there was a span of 14 bases.

This clonotype occurred a few times. The chain employs TRBV7-2 and TRBJ2-7, with TRBD2 identical over 8 bases. Trimming cost V 1 base and J 0 bases; bases outside gene matches: 2. Germline CDR1 reads SGHTA; CDR2 reads FQGNSA. The CDR3 runs to 15 residues. The CDR3 loop reads CASSLGSGVSYEQYF. The CDR3 DNA is TGTGCCAGCAGCTTAGGTAGCGGGGTCTCCTACGAGCAGTACTTC.

This chain uses TRBV20-1 with TRBJ2-7; 13 bases line up with TRBD2. This CDR3 spans 16 amino acids. The V segment lost 2 bases and the J segment 5 bases; nucleotides outside the gene matches: 9. Germline assignment: CDR1 DFQATT and CDR2 SNEGSKA (reference sequence). CDR3 nucleotide sequence: TGCAGTGCTAGAACTGAACTAGCGGGGGGGCGGCACGAGCAGTACTTC. Translating it yields CSARTELAGGRHEQYF.

The sample holds a few counts of this clonotype. The chain couples TRBV4-1 to TRBJ2-3, with 16 positions matching TRBD2. The CDR3 has 13 residues. Looked up from germline, CDR1 is MGHRA and CDR2 is YSYEKL. V dropped 6 bases and J dropped 14; count of bases not matched to a gene: 5. The CDR3 DNA reads TGCGCCAGCAGGGGACTAGCGGGGGGGCCCGCGTATTTT. Translated, it gives CASRGLAGGPAYF.

The chain combines TRBV20-1 with TRBJ2-3; 7 nucleotides line up with TRBD2. The germline gives CDR1 DFQATT, CDR2 SNEGSKA (reference sequence). The V and J ends lost 2 bases and 5 bases, in that order; junction bases with no gene match: 13. This CDR3 region has 16 residues. The CDR3 region is CSARSPGSGVGDTQYF. Written as DNA, the CDR3 is TGCAGTGCTAGATCCCCTGGAAGCGGGGTGGGAGATACGCAGTATTTT.

This clonotype was recorded a few times. The rearrangement uses TRBV20-1 and TRBJ2-3, with 7 bases aligning to TRBD1. Per the germline V gene, CDR1 is DFQATT and CDR2 is SNEGSKA (reference sequence). This CDR3 is 14 amino acids long. After removal of 7 bases from V and 5 bases from J, the junction contained 12 bases not matched to a gene. CDR3 protein: CSDIRTGQIDTQYF. CDR3 sequence (DNA): TGCAGTGATATCAGGACAGGTCAGATAGATACGCAGTATTTT.

The gene calls are TRBV4-3 and TRBJ2-1; 10 bases agree with TRBD2. Germline V gives CDR1 LGHNA, CDR2 YSLEER. Trimming cost V 2 bases and J 2 bases; bases outside gene matches: 3. This CDR3 region has 16 residues. The CDR3 DNA reads TGCGCCAGCAGCCAAATAGCGGGGGGCGCCTACAATGAGCAGTTCTTC. Encoded protein: CASSQIAGGAYNEQFF.

V and J are TRBV20-1 and TRBJ2-5, with unresolved D. Trimming took off 2 bases at V and 2 bases at J, with 6 bases between the two ends. CDR3 length equals 12 residues. Germline V CDR1 and CDR2: DFQATT, SNEGSKA (reference sequence). For the CDR3, the DNA is TGCAGTGCTAGATTACAGCAAGAGACCCAGTACTTC. It translates to CSARLQQETQYF.

J is TRBJ2-1 and V is TRBV7-2, with TRBD2 identical over 10 bases. Trimming took 6 bases from V and 1 from J; bases not matched to a gene: 9. The CDR3 consists of 17 residues. Germline assignment: CDR1 SGHTA and CDR2 FQGNSA. CDR3 DNA: TGTGCCAGCAGGGAGGGAGGTAGCGGGGGGTCCTACAATGAGCAGTTCTTC. This encodes CASREGGSGGSYNEQFF. Filled out from reference TRBV7-2 and TRBJ2-1, the complete variable domain reads GAGVSQSPSNKVTEKGKDVELRCDPISGHTALYWYRQSLGQGLEFLIYFQGNSAPDKSGLPSDRFSAERTGGSVSTLTIQRTQQEDSAVYLCASREGGSGGSYNEQFFGPGTRLTVL.

The chain recombines TRBV7-2 with TRBJ2-3, with 11 bases lining up with TRBD2. V was pared by 2 bases and J by 4 bases, with 5 bases of the junction left unmatched. CDR3 length equals 16 residues. Looked up from germline, CDR1 is SGHTA and CDR2 is FQGNSA. The CDR3 reads CASSLLTSGVSDTQYF. The DNA of the CDR3 is TGTGCCAGCAGCTTATTGACTAGCGGGGTGTCAGATACGCAGTATTTT.

The chain couples TRBV7-2 to TRBJ1-2; unclear D gene. V was pared by 5 bases and J by 2 bases, with 15 bases between. CDR1 is SGHTA and CDR2 is FQGNSA in the germline V gene. The length of the CDR3 is 15 residues. CDR3 nucleotide sequence: TGTGCCAGCAGCCCCCGCGAAGTACCCAACTATGGCTACACCTTC. Protein sequence: CASSPREVPNYGYTF.

The chain has TRBV13 and TRBJ2-7; possible D gene TRBD1, 5 bases. CDR1 is PRHDT, CDR2 FYEKMQ, per germline (reference sequence). Trimming removed 4 bases at V and 5 bases at J, with 21 bases between. This CDR3 has 16 amino acids. The CDR3: CASSSIQGRKGNEQYF. As DNA, the CDR3 is TGTGCCAGCAGCTCGATCCAGGGTCGTAAGGGCAACGAGCAGTACTTC.

The chain joins TRBV10-3 to TRBJ1-4; D gene unclear. This CDR3 spans 13 amino acids. CDR1 is ENHRY, CDR2 SYGVKD, per germline. The V and J ends lost 6 bases and 6 bases respectively, with 11 bases between them. This chain's CDR3 is CAIRRVADEKLFF. The CDR3 coding sequence is TGTGCCATCAGGAGGGTAGCGGATGAAAAACTGTTTTTT.

Notes on this clonotype: One junction end does not reproduce the germline sequence, and a read error may be involved. The V and J genes are TRBV7-9 and TRBJ1-1; 8 bases fit TRBD1. Germline V gives CDR1 SEHNR, CDR2 FQNEAQ (reference sequence). The CDR3 is made up of 12 amino acids. The CDR3 DNA follows: TGTTCCAGCAGCCTCGGACAGGGAGAAGCTTTCTTT. It codes for CSSSLGQGEAFF.

This clonotype was counted only a few times. The rearrangement links TRBV27 to TRBJ2-7; D not resolved. Germline assignment: CDR1 MNHEY and CDR2 SMNVEV (reference sequence). The CDR3 contains 12 residues. V lost 7 bases and J 5 bases, leaving 12 bases between the germline ends. The CDR3 DNA reads TGTGCCAGCATGTCCCAAACCGACGAGCAGTACTTC. Its translation is CASMSQTDEQYF.

The chain links TRBV2 to TRBJ2-5; unclear D gene. Trimming cost V 3 bases and J 1 base, with 9 bases left between them. This CDR3 is 14 amino acids long. Looked up from germline, CDR1 is SNHLY and CDR2 is FYNNEI. For the CDR3, the DNA is TGTGCCAGCAGTGATTGGCAGGTCCAAGAGACCCAGTACTTC. It specifies CASSDWQVQETQYF.